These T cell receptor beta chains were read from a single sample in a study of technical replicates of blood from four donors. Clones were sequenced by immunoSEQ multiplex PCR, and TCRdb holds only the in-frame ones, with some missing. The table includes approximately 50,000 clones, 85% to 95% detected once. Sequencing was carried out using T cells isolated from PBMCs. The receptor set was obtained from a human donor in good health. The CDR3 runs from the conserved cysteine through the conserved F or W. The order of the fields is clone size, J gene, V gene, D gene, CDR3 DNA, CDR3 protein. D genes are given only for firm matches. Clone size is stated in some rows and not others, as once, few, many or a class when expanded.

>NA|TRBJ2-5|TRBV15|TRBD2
TGTGCCACACTACTTAGCGGGAGAGGGCAAGAGGAGACCCAGTACTTC
CATLLSGRGQEETQYF
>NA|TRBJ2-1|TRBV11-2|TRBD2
TGTGCCAGCAGCCCTGCGGGAGGACTCTCCTACAATGAGCAGTTCTTC
CASSPAGGLSYNEQFF
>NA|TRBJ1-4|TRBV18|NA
TGTGCCAGCTCCCAGGGGACAACAACTAATGAAAAACTGTTTTTT
CASSQGTTTNEKLFF
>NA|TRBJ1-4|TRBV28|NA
TGTGCCAGCAGCCGTGAGGGAGGTGAAAAACTGTTTTTT
CASSREGGEKLFF
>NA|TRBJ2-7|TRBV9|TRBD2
TGTGCCAGCAGCGTGACCGGAGGCGGGGGGGCCTACGAGCAGTACTTC
CASSVTGGGGAYEQYF
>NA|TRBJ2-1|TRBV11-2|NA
TGTGCCAGCAGCTTAGTAATATTCTACGGACAGTATTACAATGAGCAGTTCTTC
CASSLVIFYGQYYNEQFF
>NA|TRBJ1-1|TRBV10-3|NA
TGTGCCATCAGCGAGAACCTTCAGGAGAACACTGAAGCTTTCTTT
CAISENLQENTEAFF
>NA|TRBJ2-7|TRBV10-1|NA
TGCGCCAGCAGTGATGGACAGCTTCTAGTGGGCGAGCAGTACTTC
CASSDGQLLVGEQYF
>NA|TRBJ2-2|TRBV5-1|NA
TGCGCCAGCAGCTTGGCCCCAGGGACCGGGGAGCTGTTTTTT
CASSLAPGTGELFF
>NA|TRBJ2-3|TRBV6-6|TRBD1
TGTGCCAGCAGTCACTACAGGGGAGATACGCAGTATTTT
CASSHYRGDTQYF
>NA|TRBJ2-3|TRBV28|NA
TGTGCCAGCGCCCCAGGGGCAGATACGCAGTATTTT
CASAPGADTQYF
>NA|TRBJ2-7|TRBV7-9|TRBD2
TGTGCCAGCAGCTACCTTAGCGGGGGTATCGAGGAGCAGTACTTC
CASSYLSGGIEEQYF
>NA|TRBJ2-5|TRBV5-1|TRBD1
TGCGCCAGCAGCTTGGGGGGACAGGGTATATCAGAGACCCAGTACTTC
CASSLGGQGISETQYF
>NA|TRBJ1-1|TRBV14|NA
TGTGCCAGCAGCTCACAGGGGAACACTGAAGCTTTCTTT
CASSSQGNTEAFF
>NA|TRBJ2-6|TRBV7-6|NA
TGTGCCAGCAGCCCCATCAGGGGGGCTGGGGCCAACGTCCTGACTTTC
CASSPIRGAGANVLTF
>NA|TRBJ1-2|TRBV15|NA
TGTGCCACCAGCAGTCTCCTCTGGGGCAACTATGGCTACACCTTC
CATSSLLWGNYGYTF
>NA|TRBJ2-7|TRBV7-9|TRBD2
TGTGCCAGCAGCCCGACGCTATGGGGGGGGAGCTCCTACGAGCAGTACTTC
CASSPTLWGGSSYEQYF
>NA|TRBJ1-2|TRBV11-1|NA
TGTGCCAGCAGCTGGAGGTCTCAGACTAACTATGGCTACACCTTC
CASSWRSQTNYGYTF
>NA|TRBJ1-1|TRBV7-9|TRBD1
TGTGCCAGCCTCCACCGGGACAGGGGCCCGAACACTGAAGCTTTCTTT
CASLHRDRGPNTEAFF
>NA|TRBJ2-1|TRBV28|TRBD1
TGTGCCAGCGTCGACAGGGTCACCTACAATGAGCAGTTCTTC
CASVDRVTYNEQFF
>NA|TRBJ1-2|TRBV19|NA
TGTGCCAGTAGCTCTGAAAGAAAACCGGGGGACTATGGCTACACCTTC
CASSSERKPGDYGYTF
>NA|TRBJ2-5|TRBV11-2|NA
TGTGCCAGCAGCTTAGTCCAGGGACAAGAGACCCAGTACTTC
CASSLVQGQETQYF
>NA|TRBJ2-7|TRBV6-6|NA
TGTGCCAGCAGGTCCCGGGACATATCCTACGAGCAGTACTTC
CASRSRDISYEQYF
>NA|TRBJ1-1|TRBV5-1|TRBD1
TGCGCCAGCAGCATCAGGGGGCGCGACACTGAAGCTTTCTTT
CASSIRGRDTEAFF
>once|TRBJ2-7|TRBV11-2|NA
TGTGCCAGCAGCTTTGGCAGAATTCCCCCCTACGAGCAGTACTTC
CASSFGRIPPYEQYF
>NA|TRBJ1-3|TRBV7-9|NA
TGTGCCAGCAGCTTAGATACCCGGGCAGGGGCCTTCTCTGGAAACACCATATATTTT
CASSLDTRAGAFSGNTIYF
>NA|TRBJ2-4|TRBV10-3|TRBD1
TGTGCCATCAGTGAAGGGGACAGGGGGCACATTCAGTACTTC
CAISEGDRGHIQYF
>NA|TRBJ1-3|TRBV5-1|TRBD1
TGCGCCAGCAGCTTGGCCTACAGGGGCTCTGGAAACACCATATATTTT
CASSLAYRGSGNTIYF
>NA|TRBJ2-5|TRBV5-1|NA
TGCGCCAGCAGTTTAGCCTTCGCCGAAGAGACCCAGTACTTC
CASSLAFAEETQYF
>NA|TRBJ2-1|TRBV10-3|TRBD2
TGTGCCATCAGTGATCTCGGACTAGCGGGGAAGCCCCGGGCTGAGCAGTTCTTC
CAISDLGLAGKPRAEQFF
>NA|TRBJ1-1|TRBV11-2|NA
TGTGCCAGCAGACCATTCGGGGGAACTGAAGCTTTCTTT
CASRPFGGTEAFF
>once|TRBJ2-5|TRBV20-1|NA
TGCAGTGCTATAGCGGAGACCCAGTACTTC
CSAIAETQYF
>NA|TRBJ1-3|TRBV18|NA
TGTGCCAGCTCGCCCCCCGAGATCTCTGGAAACACCATATATTTT
CASSPPEISGNTIYF
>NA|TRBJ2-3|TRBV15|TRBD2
TGTGCCACCAGCAGAGATGGGGGGGGCACAGATACGCAGTATTTT
CATSRDGGGTDTQYF
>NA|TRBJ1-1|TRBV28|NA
TGTGCCAGCAGTTTACCCAGGAAACCTGAAGCTTTCTTT
CASSLPRKPEAFF
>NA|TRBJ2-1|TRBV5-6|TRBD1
TGTGCCAGCAGCTTGGGGGGGACAGTCTACAATGAGCAGTTCTTC
CASSLGGTVYNEQFF
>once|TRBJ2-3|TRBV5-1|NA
TGCGCCAGCAGCTTGGGCGGGAGCACAGATACGCAGTATTTT
CASSLGGSTDTQYF
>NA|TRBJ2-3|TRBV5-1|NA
TGCGCCAGCAGCTTTTCCGCGAGAGGCTCGACAGATACGCAGTATTTT
CASSFSARGSTDTQYF
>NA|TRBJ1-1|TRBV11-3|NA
TGTGCCAGCAGCTTACCGGGAGTGGGAACTGAAGCTTTCTTT
CASSLPGVGTEAFF
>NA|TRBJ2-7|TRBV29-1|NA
TGCAGCGTCCGAGGGGGAACCTACGAGCAGTACTTC
CSVRGGTYEQYF
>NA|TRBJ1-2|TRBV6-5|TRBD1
TGTGCCAGCAGTTCCCCGTCTAGGGGGCGTGGTGGCTACACCTTC
CASSSPSRGRGGYTF
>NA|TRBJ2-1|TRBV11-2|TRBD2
TGTGCCAGCAAACCGACTAGCGGATACAATGAGCAGTTCTTC
CASKPTSGYNEQFF
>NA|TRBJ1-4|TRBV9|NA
TGTGCCAGCAGTGAAGGACAAAATGAAAAACTGTTTTTT
CASSEGQNEKLFF
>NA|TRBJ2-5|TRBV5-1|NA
TGCGCCAGCAGCTTGGCCGGCGGGGGCCACCAAGAGACCCAGTACTTC
CASSLAGGGHQETQYF
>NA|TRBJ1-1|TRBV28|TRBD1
TGTGCCAGCACCGCAGGACAGGGTAACACTGAAGCTTTCTTT
CASTAGQGNTEAFF
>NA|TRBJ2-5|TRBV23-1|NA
TGCGCCAGCGGACTCCTATTTGGGCGGGAGACCCAGTACTTC
CASGLLFGRETQYF
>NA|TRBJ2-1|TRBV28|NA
TGTGCCAGCAGTTTGAGGAGGGACAGGCAGTTCTTC
CASSLRRDRQFF
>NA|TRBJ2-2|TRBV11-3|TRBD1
TGTGCCAGCAGCACCCCCCGGACAGGGGTTGAGGCCGGGGAGCTGTTTTTT
CASSTPRTGVEAGELFF
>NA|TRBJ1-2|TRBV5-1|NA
TGCGCCAGCAGCTTCCTCGGTGGGGGGGAATCTAACTATGGCTACACCTTC
CASSFLGGGESNYGYTF
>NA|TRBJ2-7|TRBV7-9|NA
TGTGCCAGCAGCGTGGGGGGTAACGAGCAGTACTTC
CASSVGGNEQYF
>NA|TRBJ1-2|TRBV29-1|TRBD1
TGCAGCGTTGAAGATGTACCGACAGGGTCAGGAGGCTACACCTTC
CSVEDVPTGSGGYTF